This record looks at one T cell receptor beta chain sequence and its context. The antigen remains unidentified. This CDR3 has 14 amino acids. The germline CDR1 and CDR2 sequences are MNHNS and SASEGT. The V gene lost 5 bases and the J gene lost 10 bases, with 15 bases spanning the gap. The repertoire was sequenced with immunoSEQ multiplex PCR; TCRdb's copy has only in-frame clones and lacks some. Here the sample spans 50,000 to 75,000 clones, 84% being singletons. The data derive from a study of OX40 agonist ivuxolimab in advanced cancers. General study results and limits: Nonresponders included some who also had low normalized T-cell clonal expansion. Researchers report that CD8+ T cells had, on average, more expanded clones than CD4+.

The receptor comes from an adult with an advanced solid tumor such as melanoma, head and neck, liver or kidney cancer. The chain is built from TRBV6-1 and TRBJ1-6; no clear D gene. The starting material was CD4+ or CD8+ T cells sorted from blood, obtained in a trial of the OX40 agonist ivuxolimab. CDR3 amino acids: CASSFSAGWSPLHF. DNA for the CDR3: TGTGCCAGCAGTTTCAGCGCCGGCTGGTCACCCCTCCACTTT.